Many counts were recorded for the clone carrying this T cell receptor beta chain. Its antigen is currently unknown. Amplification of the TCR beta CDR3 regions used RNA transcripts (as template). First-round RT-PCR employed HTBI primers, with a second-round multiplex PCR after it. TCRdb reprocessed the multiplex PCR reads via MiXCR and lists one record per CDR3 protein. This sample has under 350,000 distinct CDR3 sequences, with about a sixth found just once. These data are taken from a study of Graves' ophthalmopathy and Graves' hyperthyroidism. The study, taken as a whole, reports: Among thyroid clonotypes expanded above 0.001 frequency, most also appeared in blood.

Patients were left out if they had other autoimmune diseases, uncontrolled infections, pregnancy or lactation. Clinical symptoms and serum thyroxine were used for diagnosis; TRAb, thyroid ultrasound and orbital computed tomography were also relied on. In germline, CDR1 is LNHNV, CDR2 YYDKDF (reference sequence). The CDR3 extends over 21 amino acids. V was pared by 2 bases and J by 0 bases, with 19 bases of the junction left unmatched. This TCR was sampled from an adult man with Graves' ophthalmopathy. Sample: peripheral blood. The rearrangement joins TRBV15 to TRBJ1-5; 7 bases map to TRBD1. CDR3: CATSRYRGDREGPYSNQPQHF. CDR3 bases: TGTGCCACCAGCAGATACAGGGGCGACAGGGAGGGCCCTTATAGCAATCAGCCCCAGCATTTT.